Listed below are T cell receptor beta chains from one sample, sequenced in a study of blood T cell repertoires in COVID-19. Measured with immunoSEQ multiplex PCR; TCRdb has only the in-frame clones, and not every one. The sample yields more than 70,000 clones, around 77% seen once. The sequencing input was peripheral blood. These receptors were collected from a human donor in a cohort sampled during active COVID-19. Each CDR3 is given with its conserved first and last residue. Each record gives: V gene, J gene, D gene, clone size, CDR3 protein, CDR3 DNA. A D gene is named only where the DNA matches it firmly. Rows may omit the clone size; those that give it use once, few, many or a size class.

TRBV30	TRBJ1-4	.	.	CAWSFTRSTRATNEKLFF	TGTGCCTGGAGTTTTACACGCAGTACCCGTGCAACTAATGAAAAACTGTTTTTT
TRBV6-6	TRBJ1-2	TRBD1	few	CASSRIGTGDLVYGYTF	TGTGCCAGCAGTCGAATCGGGACAGGAGATTTGGTCTATGGCTACACCTTC
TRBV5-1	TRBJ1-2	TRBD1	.	CASSEAGTGGYGYTF	TGCGCCAGCAGCGAAGCGGGGACAGGGGGCTATGGCTACACCTTC
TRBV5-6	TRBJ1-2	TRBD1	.	CASSFLDRGREDGYTF	TGTGCCAGCAGCTTCTTGGACAGGGGGCGTGAGGATGGCTACACCTTC
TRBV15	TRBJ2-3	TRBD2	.	CATSRDKGAGGADTQYF	TGTGCCACCAGCAGAGATAAAGGAGCGGGGGGAGCAGATACGCAGTATTTT
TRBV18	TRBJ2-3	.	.	CASSPRQSTDTQYF	TGTGCCAGCTCACCACGACAGAGCACAGATACGCAGTATTTT
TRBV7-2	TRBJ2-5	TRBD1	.	CASSQAVGGTGLVETQYF	TGTGCCAGCAGCCAGGCCGTAGGAGGGACAGGCTTAGTAGAGACCCAGTACTTC
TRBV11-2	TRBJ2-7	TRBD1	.	CASSWGTGIYEQYF	TGTGCCAGCAGCTGGGGGACAGGGATCTACGAGCAGTACTTC
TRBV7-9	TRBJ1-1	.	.	CASSLVGTGNPGTEAFF	TGTGCCAGCAGCTTAGTCGGTACAGGGAACCCGGGGACTGAAGCTTTCTTT
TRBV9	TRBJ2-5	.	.	CASSADRWAQQYF	TGTGCCAGCAGCGCCGACCGGTGGGCCCAACAGTACTTC
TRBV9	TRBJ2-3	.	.	CASNTGSTDTQYF	TGTGCCAGCAATACAGGGAGCACAGATACGCAGTATTTT
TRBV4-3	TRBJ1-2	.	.	CASSLDRGGRNGYTF	TGCGCCAGCAGCCTCGACCGGGGGGGAAGAAATGGCTACACCTTC
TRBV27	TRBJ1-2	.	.	CASSGGNYGYTF	TGTGCCAGCAGCGGCGGGAACTATGGCTACACCTTC
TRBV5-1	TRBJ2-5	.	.	CASSLGGHPQETQYF	TGCGCCAGCAGCTTGGGTGGACATCCGCAGGAGACCCAGTACTTC
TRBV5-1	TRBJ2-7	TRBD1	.	CASSLALGQGSGQYF	TGCGCCAGCAGCTTGGCTTTGGGACAGGGCTCGGGGCAGTACTTC
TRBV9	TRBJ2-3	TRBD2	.	CASSVGTSGVSDTQYF	TGTGCCAGCAGCGTAGGCACTAGCGGGGTTTCAGATACGCAGTATTTT